This TCR beta chain comes out of a study of CD8+ T cells in alopecia areata. Points from the study as a whole: Many expanded lesional clones stayed in scalp and blood while on tofacitinib. Resident alphabeta T-cell populations of normal skin are likewise subject to sequencing in scalp samples.

RNA extraction was followed by reverse transcription into cDNA, which acted as the sequencing template. Sequencing was performed with immunoSEQ multiplex PCR; in TCRdb, only in-frame clones are kept and a portion is missing. Seen here are roughly 110,000 clones, about 59% observed once, and the top ten hold about 12%. Treatment noted: oral pan-JAK inhibitor, 5-10 mg twice daily. Sorting of CD4+ and CD8+ T cells was performed on PBMCs. Of note for this clone: The antigen remains undetermined.

Between the trimmed V and J ends, which lost 0 bases and 14 bases, there was a span of 14 bases. The germline V gene has CDR1 MNHEY and CDR2 SVGAGI. The CDR3 extends over 14 amino acids. The material was CD8+ T cells sorted from blood, obtained at week 24, from a patient treated with tofacitinib. V is TRBV6-5 and J is TRBJ1-6; D may be TRBD1 (6 bases). This receptor was obtained from a human donor with alopecia areata. CDR3: CASSYSSGAGTLHF. The CDR3 DNA reads TGTGCCAGCAGTTACTCTTCAGGGGCCGGCACCCTCCACTTT.